A selection of T cell receptor beta chains follows, all from one sample in a study of OX40 agonist ivuxolimab in advanced cancers. TCRdb's copy holds only in-frame clones and misses some; the assay was immunoSEQ multiplex PCR. The sample includes around 68,000 clones, about 88% seen only once; the top ten take 15% to 20%. The specimen was CD4+ or CD8+ T cells sorted from blood, collected in a trial of the OX40 agonist ivuxolimab. Receptors were obtained from an adult with an advanced solid tumor such as melanoma, head and neck, liver or kidney cancer. Both conserved end residues are part of each CDR3. The order of the fields is CDR3 protein, V gene.

CASSLTGLAGGPGEQFF	TRBV11-2
CASSFLAGVPETQYF	TRBV7-6
CASSLVPDTQYF	TRBV6-5
CASSSGVHEQYF	TRBV28
CASSAGLAGVLGELFF	TRBV2
CASSLSGAGDETQYF	TRBV5-1
CASSEDRLAKNIQYF	TRBV2
CASSLEGGRTYNEQFF	TRBV13
CASSGGPGTEAFF	TRBV7-2
CASSPSAHSYNEQFF	TRBV7-7
CASAKMEQETQYF	TRBV6-6
CASSIPGQPYNEQFF	TRBV6-5
CASSIGGQSDEKLFF	TRBV19
CASSQTGGVTKLFF	TRBV6-5
CASSKDRGLYQQYF	TRBV21-1
CASSQSKYGYEQYF	TRBV23-1
CASSPSWVAGRLNEQFF	TRBV11-3
CASSEGSASSGEQYF	TRBV2
CSVVRTGVGAGYTF	TRBV29-1
CASSQARTSGRSYEQYF	TRBV7-9
CASSLPLASYNEQFF	TRBV7-9
CASKGNVATNEKLFF	TRBV19
CASSEGWDLEKLFF	TRBV2
CATRTGGAVHEQYF	TRBV28
CASSQDLEAFF	TRBV11-2
CASSPGTYPYNEQFF	TRBV2
CASSSRLSSYEQYF	TRBV6-1
CASSPSYTTEAFF	TRBV18
CASSTGTGGNIQYF	TRBV28
CAISERAGSGTYEQYF	TRBV10-3
CATSKLRGTSLEAFF	TRBV15
CASSPDSYEQYF	TRBV11-2
CASSVTIQETQYF	TRBV5-4
CASSDRQGADGELFF	TRBV6-1
CASSVVDLGDTQYF	TRBV9
CASSPRTDTTPGSFGYTF	TRBV18
CASSWGQGRDEQFF	TRBV5-1
CASSLDSQRDYEQYF	TRBV5-8
CASSLQGNQPQHF	TRBV6-1